This T cell receptor beta chain was sequenced during a study of read filtering for tumor transcriptome and immune sequencing. Study overall: Among patients, approximately 16 were male and around 13 female, aged about 40 to 90 (mean roughly 64). The study, taken as a whole, reports: IR-seq and RNA-seq agreed better without single-read clonotypes.

Molecular barcoded adaptors covering alpha/delta and beta/gamma chains were used on around 370 ng RNA. MiXCR was run by TCRdb on the reads, yielding one entry per CDR3 protein. The sample shows 50,000 to 65,000 distinct CDR3 sequences, approximately 20% of them seen only once. Looked up from germline, CDR1 is SGHAT and CDR2 is FQNNGV. The V end lost 4 bases, the J end lost 4 bases, and 14 bases lay between the germline ends. The CDR3 is 14 residues long. To note about this clonotype: Its antigen is not known.

Input material: a population of CD138-negative cells sorted from bone marrow. This clonotype was sampled from a donor at least 40 years old with multiple myeloma. This rearrangement joins TRBV11-2 to TRBJ2-7; a possible D gene is TRBD2 (5 bases). This chain's CDR3 is CASSSTSSGYEQYF. CDR3 DNA: TGTGCCAGCAGCTCAACCTCCAGCGGTTACGAGCAGTACTTC.